What follows is one T cell receptor beta chain and its context. Its antigen is not identified. The data belong to a study of Ad26.COV2.S vaccination and SARS-CoV-2 variants. At the level of the study: Ad26.COV2.S given intramuscularly, once or twice 56 days apart. Whole-study findings and limits: Possible underestimation of total T cell responses by the TCR breadth and depth analyses was noted.

The CDR3 spans 14 residues. Germline V gives CDR1 ENHRY, CDR2 SYGVKD. Losses at the gene ends were 7 bases for V and 5 bases for J; bases not matched to a gene: 9. The sample's treatment: roughly 18 received Ad26.COV2.S at low or high dose, single or two shots; about 5 received placebo; per-sample allocation not given. Samples analyzed were those drawn on day 63 after the first vaccine or placebo injection. This Boston cohort included adults aged 18-55 years. An Ad26 vector was used to express Wuhan-strain SARS-CoV-2 spike as the vaccine. Here immunoSEQ multiplex PCR was the method, and the copy in TCRdb shows in-frame clones only, minus some. Of hundreds of thousands of clones detected, around nine tenths appear once; the ten largest clones hold about 10%.

The source was peripheral blood, collected in a trial of Ad26.COV2.S vaccine versus placebo. The receptor was isolated from a person aged 18-65 years who received the Ad26.COV2.S COVID-19 vaccine or a placebo. This chain uses TRBV10-3 with TRBJ2-7, with 9 bases aligning to TRBD1. The CDR3 DNA follows: TGTGCCATCAACCCGGGACAGGGAAGCCACGAGCAGTACTTC. As protein: CAINPGQGSHEQYF.